This TCR beta chain is drawn from a study of tumor and adjacent non-tumor tissue in lung cancer. Across the whole study: Stage I to III disease affected approximately 11 men and about five women aged roughly 31 to 80.

The template was RNA from unsorted bulk tissue. Between August and November 2014, newly diagnosed, chemotherapy-naive lung cancer patients underwent thoracic surgery in China. Trimming shortened V by 5 bases and J by 1 base, and 15 bases separated the two germline ends. This CDR3 has 15 amino acids. This clonotype was recorded many times. The antigen is undetermined. Findings of the study overall: Compared with tumor, normal lung showed significantly lower TCR diversity. Higher tumor TCR diversity was associated with shorter survival.

TCRbeta libraries were built with three rounds of nested PCR, modified from ARM-PCR. TCRdb ran MiXCR on the multiplex PCR reads and lists one entry per CDR3 protein. The sample consists of 76,000 or so distinct CDR3 sequences, around 70% of them appearing once. What was sequenced was lung tumor tissue. V is TRBV12-3 or TRBV12-4 and J is TRBJ2-7, with a weak D call TRBD2 (5 bases). The sequence was collected from a woman aged 70-85 years with non-small cell lung cancer. CDR3: CASSPEGSPSYEQYF. The CDR3 DNA reads TGTGCCAGCAGTCCCGAGGGCAGCCCATCCTACGAGCAGTACTTC.